These T cell receptor beta chains were read from a single sample in a study of blood T cell repertoires in COVID-19. Libraries were prepared by immunoSEQ multiplex PCR; TCRdb keeps only in-frame clonotypes and omits some of them. The sample includes fewer than 300,000 clones, roughly 80% of them seen just once. Sequencing was carried out using PBMCs or T cells enriched from blood (not recorded which). The receptors stem from a man aged 35-49 years who had been exposed to COVID-19. CDR3s include the opening cysteine and the closing phenylalanine or tryptophan. D genes are given only for firm matches. Clone size appears in some rows only: once, few, many, or a class for an expanded clone.

clone_size j_call v_call d_call cdr3_aa cdr3_nt
- TRBJ2-5 TRBV6-5 TRBD2 CASSSPAGVGETQYF TGTGCCAGCAGCTCTCCAGCGGGAGTTGGCGAGACCCAGTACTTC
- TRBJ2-1 TRBV5-4 - CASSLTIGRNEQFF TGTGCCAGCAGCCTAACTATCGGGAGAAATGAGCAGTTCTTC
- TRBJ2-3 TRBV5-1 - CASIRDTSTDTQYF TGCGCCAGTATCCGGGACACCAGCACAGATACGCAGTATTTT
few TRBJ1-2 TRBV11-3 - CASSLVRLGDYGYTF TGTGCCAGCAGCTTAGTCCGGCTAGGTGACTATGGCTACACCTTC
once TRBJ1-2 TRBV7-9 TRBD1 CASSYDRAGYTF TGTGCCAGCAGCTACGACAGGGCTGGCTACACCTTC
- TRBJ1-2 TRBV18 - CASSPPQGLYGYTF TGTGCCAGCTCGCCTCCACAGGGCCTCTATGGCTACACCTTC
- TRBJ2-2 TRBV18 - CASSPPGLPVGELFF TGTGCCAGCTCACCCCCGGGTCTGCCCGTCGGGGAGCTGTTTTTT
- TRBJ2-3 TRBV2 - CASSTEQSNTDTQYF TGTGCCAGCAGTACGGAACAGTCGAACACAGATACGCAGTATTTT
once TRBJ2-7 TRBV7-2 TRBD1 CASSSSGGTGYEQYF TGTGCCAGCAGCTCTAGTGGAGGGACAGGCTACGAGCAGTACTTC
- TRBJ2-5 TRBV9 TRBD2 CASSVGLAGGETQYF TGTGCCAGCAGCGTAGGGCTAGCGGGAGGAGAGACCCAGTACTTC
- TRBJ2-7 TRBV29-1 TRBD1 CSARTGDHEQYF TGCAGTGCCCGGACAGGGGATCACGAGCAGTACTTC
once TRBJ2-2 TRBV11-2 - CASSRTQNTGELFF TGTGCCAGCAGCCGGACACAGAACACCGGGGAGCTGTTTTTT
- TRBJ2-1 TRBV5-1 TRBD1 CASSLGGGGDEQFF TGCGCCAGCAGCTTGGGAGGGGGCGGCGATGAGCAGTTCTTC
- TRBJ1-3 TRBV7-9 TRBD1 CASSQRQGRVPGNTIYF TGTGCCAGCAGCCAAAGACAGGGACGAGTCCCTGGAAACACCATATATTTT
- TRBJ1-6 TRBV5-6 - CASSLDRVNSPLHF TGTGCCAGCAGCTTGGACAGGGTTAATTCACCCCTCCACTTT
- TRBJ2-1 TRBV5-1 - CASSLTLASYNEQFF TGCGCCAGCAGCTTAACACTAGCCTCCTACAATGAGCAGTTCTTC
- TRBJ2-7 TRBV5-8 TRBD1 CASSPSPRTGPWHEQYF TGTGCCAGCAGCCCATCACCGAGGACAGGACCATGGCACGAGCAGTACTTC
once TRBJ2-3 TRBV29-1 TRBD2 CSVEDWGGSPDTQYF TGCAGCGTTGAAGATTGGGGCGGGAGCCCAGATACGCAGTATTTT
once TRBJ1-5 TRBV7-8 - CASSLSGEQPQHF TGTGCCAGCAGCTTGAGCGGGGAACAGCCCCAGCATTTT
- TRBJ1-6 TRBV30 TRBD1 CAWARGNDSPLHF TGTGCCTGGGCCAGGGGGAATGATTCACCCCTCCACTTT
- TRBJ1-2 TRBV9 TRBD1 CASSVGAGGSHGYTF TGTGCCAGCAGCGTAGGGGCAGGGGGTTCCCATGGCTACACCTTC
- TRBJ2-5 TRBV11-3 - CASSLSPGETQYF TGTGCCAGCAGCTTATCCCCCGGGGAGACCCAGTACTTC
few TRBJ1-5 TRBV19 - CASRGLSNQPQHF TGTGCCAGTAGAGGACTGAGCAATCAGCCCCAGCATTTT
- TRBJ2-6 TRBV24-1 - CATSDSQFAGANVLTF TGTGCCACCAGTGATTCACAGTTCGCTGGGGCCAACGTCCTGACTTTC
- TRBJ1-5 TRBV3-1/TRBV3-2 - CASSPQILQPQHF TGTGCCAGCAGCCCGCAGATCCTTCAGCCCCAGCATTTT
- TRBJ2-7 TRBV12-1 - CAIMSGTSQKAYEQYF TGTGCCATCATGAGTGGGACTAGCCAAAAGGCCTACGAGCAGTACTTC
- TRBJ2-3 TRBV7-8 - CASSPGRDNTDTQYF TGTGCCAGCAGCCCAGGAAGGGACAATACAGATACGCAGTATTTT
- TRBJ1-5 TRBV7-2 - CASSLIGVSNQPQHF TGTGCCAGCAGCTTAATAGGAGTAAGCAATCAGCCCCAGCATTTT
- TRBJ1-5 TRBV30 TRBD1 CACNRDSSNQPQHF TGTGCCTGCAACCGGGACAGCAGCAATCAGCCCCAGCATTTT
- TRBJ1-5 TRBV19 - CASRVQPNQPQHF TGTGCCAGTAGAGTACAACCCAATCAGCCCCAGCATTTT
- TRBJ1-1 TRBV7-9 - CASSPQILAPEAFF TGTGCCAGCAGCCCCCAAATATTGGCTCCCGAAGCTTTCTTT
- TRBJ2-7 TRBV30 TRBD2 CANSGKGAYEQYF TGTGCAAACAGCGGGAAAGGTGCCTACGAGCAGTACTTC
- TRBJ2-7 TRBV11-3 - CASSHAIVPYEQYF TGTGCCAGCAGCCACGCGATAGTTCCCTACGAGCAGTACTTC
many TRBJ2-7 TRBV30 - CAWTGAGGNYEQYF TGTGCCTGGACTGGGGCAGGGGGGAACTACGAGCAGTACTTC
- TRBJ1-5 TRBV27 TRBD1 CASSPDPDRVQPQHF TGTGCCAGCAGTCCGGACCCCGACAGGGTACAGCCCCAGCATTTT
- TRBJ1-6 TRBV21-1 - CASSRAGKNSPLHF TGTGCCAGCAGCAGGGCAGGGAAGAATTCACCCCTCCACTTT
- TRBJ2-3 TRBV27 - CASSLLTDALSSTDTQYF TGTGCCAGCAGTTTACTCACAGATGCCCTATCTAGCACAGATACGCAGTATTTT
- TRBJ1-1 TRBV2 - CASSGTEEGAAFF TGTGCCAGCTCGGGGACGGAGGAGGGAGCGGCTTTCTTT
- TRBJ2-5 TRBV18 TRBD2 CASSPGGETQYF TGTGCCAGCTCACCGGGGGGGGAGACCCAGTACTTC
- TRBJ1-4 TRBV27 - CASSRPGREKLFF TGTGCCAGCAGTCGTCCCGGTCGGGAAAAACTGTTTTTT
- TRBJ2-7 TRBV19 - CASSPSDSYEQYF TGTGCCAGTAGTCCCTCGGACAGTTACGAGCAGTACTTC
few TRBJ1-1 TRBV30 - CAWRRNTEAFF TGTGCCTGGAGGAGGAACACTGAAGCTTTCTTT
- TRBJ1-6 TRBV12-3/TRBV12-4 - CASSFAGSPLHF TGTGCCAGCAGTTTCGCGGGGTCACCCCTCCACTTT
- TRBJ2-2 TRBV18 - CASSPPMSGELFF TGTGCCAGCTCACCTCCCATGTCCGGGGAGCTGTTTTTT
once TRBJ2-7 TRBV30 - CAWSTAFEQYF TGTGCCTGGTCGACAGCGTTCGAGCAGTACTTC
once TRBJ2-1 TRBV5-4 - CASSLVKGSFPSSNNEQFF TGTGCCAGCAGCTTGGTGAAGGGTAGCTTTCCTAGCAGTAACAATGAGCAGTTCTTC